These 5 T cell receptor beta chains were all obtained from the same sample, sequenced in a study of blood T cell repertoires in COVID-19. Assay used: immunoSEQ multiplex PCR; TCRdb lists only in-frame clones, some missing. The sample has about 200,000 clones, approximately 85% seen once. Sequencing used peripheral blood. These receptors originate from an elderly woman with COVID-19, enrolled during active disease.

About this clone itself: Other DNA sequences in the same sample also yield this CDR3. The genes are TRBV30 and TRBJ1-2; a weak D match, TRBD1 (6 bases). The germline V gene has CDR1 GTSNPN and CDR2 SVGIG (reference sequence). Trimming cost V 0 bases and J 5 bases, with 7 bases left between them. The CDR3 totals 12 residues. Here the CDR3 DNA reads TGTGCCTGGAGTGTACAGGGATATGGCTACACCTTC. It encodes CAWSVQGYGYTF.

The chain is built from TRBV29-1 and TRBJ1-1; TRBD1 matches 7 bases. V was clipped by 7 bases and J by 3 bases; unmatched bases: 8. The length of the CDR3 is 13 residues. The germline CDR1 and CDR2 sequences are SQVTM and ANQGSEA. This CDR3 reads CSERATGDTEAFF. In DNA form, the CDR3 reads TGCAGCGAAAGGGCCACAGGGGACACTGAAGCTTTCTTT.

The V call is TRBV19, the J call TRBJ1-5; D perhaps matches TRBD1 (5 bases). Germline V gives CDR1 LNHDA, CDR2 SQIVND (reference sequence). CDR3 length: 16 residues. Trimming removed 1 base at V and 3 bases at J, with 13 bases between. DNA for the CDR3: TGTGCCAGTAGTATAGGACAGAGACGGATCAATCAGCCCCAGCATTTT. Protein sequence: CASSIGQRRINQPQHF.

This clone was seen once. The chain joins TRBV7-9 to TRBJ1-4; D is perhaps TRBD1 (6 bases). Trimming left V 1 base short and J 8 bases short, with 14 bases between. The CDR3 runs to 15 residues. The germline V gene encodes CDR1 SEHNR and CDR2 FQNEAQ (reference sequence). CDR3 sequence reads: CASSLDLQGWEKLFF. The CDR3, as DNA: TGTGCCAGCAGCTTAGACCTACAGGGTTGGGAAAAACTGTTTTTT.

This sequence joins TRBV18 and TRBJ1-2, with 9 positions matching TRBD1. V trimming: 6 bases; J trimming: 1 base; junction bases outside the gene matches: 9. In germline, CDR1 is KGHSH, CDR2 LQKENI. CDR3 length equals 16 residues. CDR3 sequence reads: CASSPTGGAFNYGYTF. In DNA form, the CDR3 reads TGTGCCAGCTCCCCCACAGGGGGCGCATTTAACTATGGCTACACCTTC. The full variable domain, rest sourced from reference TRBV18 and TRBJ1-2, is NAGVMQNPRHLVRRRGQEARLRCSPMKGHSHVYWYRQLPEEGLKFMVYLQKENIIDESGMPKERFSAEFPKEGPSILRIQQVVRGDSAAYFCASSPTGGAFNYGYTFGSGTRLTVV.